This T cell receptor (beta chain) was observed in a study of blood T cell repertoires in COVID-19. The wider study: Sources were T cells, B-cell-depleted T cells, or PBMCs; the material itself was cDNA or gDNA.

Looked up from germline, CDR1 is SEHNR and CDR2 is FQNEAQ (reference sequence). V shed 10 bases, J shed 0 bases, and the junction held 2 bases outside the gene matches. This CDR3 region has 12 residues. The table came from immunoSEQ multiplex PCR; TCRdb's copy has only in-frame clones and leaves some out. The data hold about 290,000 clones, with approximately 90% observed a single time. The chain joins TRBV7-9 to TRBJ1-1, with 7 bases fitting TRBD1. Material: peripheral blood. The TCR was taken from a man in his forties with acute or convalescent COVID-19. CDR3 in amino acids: CATDRLNTEAFF. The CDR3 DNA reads TGTGCCACGGACAGGCTGAACACTGAAGCTTTCTTT.